The 29 T cell receptor beta chains presented below share a single source sample, sequenced in a study of cytotoxic CD8 clonotypes in ibrutinib-treated CLL. Generated by immunoSEQ multiplex PCR, the TCRdb table keeps only in-frame clones and is missing some. The sample lists about 32,000 clones; 70% to 80% were seen once. The sample was PBMCs, taken at disease progression, from a patient treated with ibrutinib. The receptors here all came from a human donor with chronic lymphocytic leukemia.

This clone is medium-sized (0.01 to 0.1%) in the sample. The V call is TRBV15, the J call TRBJ2-6; weak D call: TRBD1 (5 bases). Per the germline V gene, CDR1 is LNHNV and CDR2 is YYDKDF (reference sequence). This CDR3 comprises 16 residues. V shed 0 bases and J shed 4 bases, with 10 bases lying between them. The CDR3 region is CATSREQGSGANVLTF. CDR3 bases: TGTGCCACCAGCAGAGAGCAGGGTTCGGGGGCCAACGTCCTGACTTTC.

As DNA, the CDR3 is TGTGCCAGTAGTATAGATTTTGGGCTAGCGGTAGAGACCCAGTACTTC. Translated: CASSIDFGLAVETQYF. V is TRBV19 and J is TRBJ2-5; 7 positions match TRBD2. Germline values: CDR1 LNHDA, CDR2 SQIVND (reference sequence). V was pared by 0 bases and J by 4 bases, with 8 bases of the junction left unmatched. The CDR3 loop spans 16 amino acids.

The chain is built from TRBV5-1 and TRBJ2-5; tentative D call: TRBD2 (7 bases). The germline V gene has CDR1 SGHRS and CDR2 YFSETQ. The V end was cut by 0 bases, the J end by 5 bases, with 11 bases between. CDR3 size: 14 residues. This CDR3 is CASSLAGGEETQYF. CDR3 sequence (DNA): TGCGCCAGCAGCTTGGCGGGGGGCGAGGAGACCCAGTACTTC.

This clone came up once. This sequence joins TRBV5-1 and TRBJ2-5; TRBD2 agrees at 8 bases. Trimming cost V 0 bases and J 0 bases; bases outside gene matches: 4. This CDR3 comprises 16 residues. Germline CDR1 and CDR2: SGHRS and YFSETQ. CDR3 in amino acids: CASSLGLAGHQETQYF. In DNA form, the CDR3 reads TGCGCCAGCAGCTTGGGGCTAGCGGGCCACCAAGAGACCCAGTACTTC. Full variable domain (rest looked up from reference TRBV5-1 and TRBJ2-5): KAGVTQTPRYLIKTRGQQVTLSCSPISGHRSVSWYQQTPGQGLQFLFEYFSETQRNKGNFPGRFSGRQFSNSRSEMNVSTLELGDSALYLCASSLGLAGHQETQYFGPGTRLLVL.

The chain carries TRBV6-5 and TRBJ2-7, with D possibly matching TRBD2 (6 bases). The CDR3 is made up of 14 amino acids. From germline, CDR1 is MNHEY and CDR2 SVGAGI. Trimming took off 4 bases at V and 7 bases at J, with 17 bases between the two ends. The CDR3 region has the DNA TGTGCCAGCAGTTCTACCGGGCCGGAGGGGGAGCAGTACTTC. Protein: CASSSTGPEGEQYF.

The CDR3: CASSTQFGSEAFF. CDR3 DNA: TGTGCCAGCAGCACTCAGTTTGGTTCTGAAGCTTTCTTT. The J gene is TRBJ1-1, the V gene TRBV11-2; D remains ambiguous. CDR3 length: 13 amino acids. V was cut by 5 bases and J by 6 bases, with 13 bases left in between. The V gene's germline CDR1 is SGHAT and CDR2 FQNNGV.

The gene calls are TRBV7-6 and TRBJ1-4; D perhaps matches TRBD1 (5 bases). V lost 2 bases and J 8 bases, leaving 9 bases between the germline ends. This CDR3 comprises 13 residues. Germline values: CDR1 SGHVS, CDR2 FNYEAQ. CDR3 sequence: CASSLKEGEKLFF. As DNA, the CDR3 is TGTGCCAGCAGCTTAAAAGAGGGGGAAAAACTGTTTTTT. The full variable domain, with the rest looked up from reference TRBV7-6 and TRBJ1-4, is GAGVSQSPRYKVTKRGQDVALRCDPISGHVSLYWYRQALGQGPEFLTYFNYEAQQDKSGLPNDRFSAERPEGSISTLTIQRTEQRDSAMYRCASSLKEGEKLFFGSGTQLSVL.

The rearrangement uses TRBV2 and TRBJ2-3, with D maybe TRBD2 (6 bases). The CDR3 runs 14 residues. Germline CDR1 is SNHLY and CDR2 is FYNNEI. Trimming shortened V by 3 bases and J by 1 base, and 8 bases separated the two germline ends. Here the CDR3 DNA reads TGTGCCAGCAGTGACGGGGGACGCACAGATACGCAGTATTTT. Translation: CASSDGGRTDTQYF.

This clone has just one count. The gene calls are TRBV15 and TRBJ2-3; 7 bases align to TRBD2. The germline CDR1 and CDR2 sequences are LNHNV and YYDKDF (reference sequence). With V trimmed by 5 bases and J by 4 bases, 12 bases remained unmatched. This CDR3 region has 16 residues. The CDR3 here is CATSGRAGVSADTQYF. In nucleotides, the CDR3 is TGTGCCACCAGCGGAAGGGCGGGGGTATCAGCAGATACGCAGTATTTT.

This rearrangement joins TRBV29-1 to TRBJ2-2; D possibly corresponds to TRBD2 (5 bases). CDR1 is SQVTM, CDR2 ANQGSEA, per germline. Trimming cost V 4 bases and J 4 bases, with 10 bases left between them. This CDR3 has 13 residues. CDR3 DNA sequence: TGCAGCGTTGCGAGACTACCCACCGGGGAGCTGTTTTTT. Its protein is CSVARLPTGELFF.

The chain couples TRBV19 to TRBJ1-5; tentative D call: TRBD1 (6 bases). With 7 bases removed from V and 4 bases from J, the gap between germline ends came to 17 bases. Germline lookup yields CDR1 LNHDA and CDR2 SQIVND (reference sequence). The CDR3 sequence is 15 residues long. The CDR3 sequence: CASMGGGLGNQPQHF. DNA for the CDR3: TGTGCCAGTATGGGGGGGGGCCTCGGGAATCAGCCCCAGCATTTT.

The V call is TRBV4-2, the J call TRBJ1-1; tentative D call: TRBD1 (6 bases). Germline assignment: CDR1 LGHNA and CDR2 YNFKEQ. The CDR3 runs to 16 residues. V was cut by 7 bases and J by 5 bases, with 23 bases left in between. The CDR3 region has the DNA TGTGCCAGCAACCACGGACATGGGGCCGACAGGACTGAAGCTTTCTTT. It is translated as CASNHGHGADRTEAFF.

This chain uses TRBV7-2 with TRBJ2-5; D is ambiguous. The CDR3 consists of 14 residues. Germline V gene data show CDR1 as SGHTA and CDR2 as FQGNSA. Between the trimmed V and J ends, which lost 5 bases and 5 bases, there was a span of 15 bases. CDR3 in DNA: TGTGCCAGCAGCCCAGCTCTAGTTGAGGAGACCCAGTACTTC. Protein: CASSPALVEETQYF.

The chain has TRBV7-8 and TRBJ2-1, with TRBD1 as a possible D gene (5 bases). Trimming stripped 0 bases from V and 2 bases from J, with 8 bases between. Germline values: CDR1 SGHVS, CDR2 FQNEAQ. This CDR3 has 15 amino acids. The CDR3 coding sequence is TGTGCCAGCAGCTTAGCCGCAGGGACCTACAATGAGCAGTTCTTC. This sequence encodes CASSLAAGTYNEQFF.

This chain connects TRBV5-1 to TRBJ1-1, with D perhaps matching TRBD1 (5 bases). Deletions cut 4 bases from V and 7 bases from J, with 14 bases between. The germline gives CDR1 SGHRS, CDR2 YFSETQ. This CDR3 is 13 amino acids long. Here the CDR3 reads CASSTLPGGEAFF. The CDR3 nucleotides are TGCGCCAGCAGCACTCTTCCCGGGGGTGAAGCTTTCTTT.

As for this clone: The sample contains more than one DNA sequence encoding this CDR3. This chain links TRBV2 with TRBJ1-1; D might be TRBD1 (5 bases). The V gene's germline CDR1 is SNHLY and CDR2 FYNNEI. The CDR3 has 15 residues. V gave up 10 bases and J gave up 4 bases, with 22 bases separating them. CDR3 DNA: TGTGCCACCCTCCCGGGGGTGGAGCTGAGCACTGAAGCTTTCTTT. Translated: CATLPGVELSTEAFF.

This clone was picked up a small number of times. This chain connects TRBV4-1 to TRBJ1-1; D may be TRBD1 (6 bases). The V gene's germline CDR1 is MGHRA and CDR2 YSYEKL. V was pared by 1 base and J by 1 base, with 13 bases between. CDR3 size: 16 residues. CDR3 bases: TGCGCCAGCAGCCAAGGGAAAGACAGGAAGAACACTGAAGCTTTCTTT. It yields the protein CASSQGKDRKNTEAFF.

This clone has just one count. The V and J genes are TRBV6-1 and TRBJ1-1, with D uncertain. CDR1 and CDR2 (germline): MNHNS, SASEGT. Trimming pared 1 base from V and 5 bases from J, leaving 11 bases between. This CDR3 is built from 14 residues. CDR3 bases: TGTGCCAGCAGTGAAGGGAGGAGATGGACTGAAGCTTTCTTT. Translating gives CASSEGRRWTEAFF.

The genes are TRBV4-1 and TRBJ1-5; 9 bases are shared with TRBD1. CDR1 and CDR2 (germline): MGHRA, YSYEKL. The CDR3 has 17 residues. J gave up 0 bases and V 4 bases, and 7 bases lay outside the gene matches. CDR3 nucleotides: TGCGCCAGCAGCCTACGGGACAGGGAATATAGCAATCAGCCCCAGCATTTT. It codes for CASSLRDREYSNQPQHF.

The chain has TRBV6-6 and TRBJ1-1; a weak D match, TRBD1 (5 bases). Trimming cost V 4 bases and J 0 bases, with 9 bases left between them. CDR1 MNHNY and CDR2 SVGAGI come from the germline V gene (reference sequence). This CDR3 spans 14 amino acids. For the CDR3, the DNA is TGTGCCAGCAGTTCCGGGACCATGAACACTGAAGCTTTCTTT. Its translation is CASSSGTMNTEAFF.

This chain connects TRBV28 to TRBJ2-7; D perhaps matches TRBD2 (6 bases). V was trimmed by 2 bases and J by 9 bases, leaving 17 bases between them. The CDR3 has 14 amino acids. CDR1 and CDR2 from the germline V gene are MDHEN and SYDVKM. The CDR3 nucleotides read TGTGCCAGCAGTTTAGGGGGACTCCCCGGGTGGCAGTACTTC. Residues: CASSLGGLPGWQYF.

The chain carries TRBV10-2 and TRBJ1-1; D not resolved. Between the trimmed V and J ends, which lost 7 bases and 1 base, there was a span of 7 bases. Looked up from germline, CDR1 is WSHSY and CDR2 is SAAADI. This CDR3 has 12 amino acids. The CDR3 DNA sequence: TGCGCCAGCATCGGAGGGAACACTGAAGCTTTCTTT. Its protein is CASIGGNTEAFF.

The genes are TRBV6-6 and TRBJ2-7, with 9 bases aligning to TRBD1. The CDR3 is 16 amino acids. Germline lookup yields CDR1 MNHNY and CDR2 SVGAGI (reference sequence). After removal of 0 bases from V and 1 base from J, the junction contained 4 bases not matched to a gene. CDR3 amino acids: CASSYSIGTGSYEQYF. CDR3 bases: TGTGCCAGCAGTTACTCCATCGGGACAGGGTCCTACGAGCAGTACTTC.

This clone was observed a handful of times. This chain uses TRBV6-1 with TRBJ1-5; D is ambiguous. Per the germline V gene, CDR1 is MNHNS and CDR2 is SASEGT. This CDR3 contains 12 residues. Trimming pared 5 bases from V and 9 bases from J, leaving 11 bases between. CDR3 residues: CASSRAEGPQHF. Written as DNA, the CDR3 is TGTGCCAGCAGTCGAGCCGAGGGGCCCCAGCATTTT.

The chain has TRBV27 and TRBJ1-1, with D perhaps matching TRBD1 (5 bases). This CDR3 spans 14 amino acids. Germline-derived CDR1 and CDR2 are MNHEY and SMNVEV (reference sequence). Trimming removed 7 bases at V and 1 base at J, with 13 bases between. CDR3 loop: CASKSPGRNTEAFF. The CDR3 DNA reads TGTGCCAGCAAATCGCCAGGGAGGAACACTGAAGCTTTCTTT.

This clone has just a few counts. The chain uses TRBV21-1 and TRBJ1-1. TRBV21-1 is designated a pseudogene. The CDR3 length is 13 residues. For the CDR3, the DNA is TGTGCCAGCAGCAACCTCCTGGAGTTGGTTGGTTTCTTT. Amino acid sequence: CASSNLLELVGFF.

The chain carries TRBV5-1 and TRBJ1-2; D is undetermined. The CDR3 loop spans 18 amino acids. V gave up 0 bases and J gave up 0 bases, with 18 bases separating them. CDR1 and CDR2 (germline): SGHRS, YFSETQ. The chain's CDR3 is CASSLALVSDSSNYGYTF. Written as DNA, the CDR3 is TGCGCCAGCAGCTTGGCCTTGGTGTCCGATAGTTCTAACTATGGCTACACCTTC.

The chain recombines TRBV5-4 with TRBJ2-1; the D gene is possibly TRBD2 (5 bases). Trimming cost V 2 bases and J 9 bases, with 9 bases left between them. The length of the CDR3 is 12 residues. Germline V gene lookup returns CDR1 SGHNT and CDR2 YYREEE (reference sequence). CDR3 nucleotides: TGTGCCAGCAGCTTTGACTATGGTGAGCAGTTCTTC. Protein sequence: CASSFDYGEQFF.

This chain joins TRBV15 and TRBJ1-1, with no clear D. CDR3 length equals 13 residues. The germline gives CDR1 LNHNV, CDR2 YYDKDF (reference sequence). Between the trimmed V and J ends, which lost 3 bases and 6 bases, there was a span of 11 bases. The CDR3 region is CATSRDLSSEAFF. The CDR3, as DNA: TGTGCCACCAGCAGGGACTTGTCCTCTGAAGCTTTCTTT.